This TCR beta chain was sequenced during a study of monozygotic twins with inflammatory bowel disease. The unique tags termed UMIs, each holding a 6-nucleotide sample barcode, were added by means of template switching. From the 5' RACE reads, TCRdb lists one entry per CDR3 protein and no DNA. The sample spans 350,000 to 500,000 distinct CDR3 sequences; the ten largest clones claim roughly 2.2%. The CDR3 length is 16 residues. Germline V gene sequence: CDR1 SGHTA, CDR2 FQGNSA. Remarks on this clonotype: The antigen is undetermined.

General study findings and limits: Those with IBD had lower TCRbeta diversity (inverse Simpson) than their healthy co-twins did. Repertoire similarity matched across concordant and discordant twins, perhaps owing to limited power. Sharing of clonotypes with others was lower in IBD patients than in healthy twins, and this was especially so with disease activity.

The origin of this receptor is a human donor with ulcerative colitis or Crohn's disease, or a healthy co-twin of an affected twin (not recorded which). Sequenced material: blood. This chain joins TRBV7-2 and TRBJ2-2; as DNA is missing, the TRBD1 call by TCRdb cannot be tested. Here the CDR3 reads CASSLGAREWDGELFF.